The 3 T cell receptor beta chains below come from one sample, sequenced in a study of T-cell memory formation after mild COVID-19. TCRdb itself ran the 5' RACE reads through MiXCR, one entry per CDR3 protein. The table includes roughly 480,000 distinct CDR3 sequences, around 27% detected once. The sample taken for sequencing was PBMCs or a T cell subset sorted from them (not recorded which). These receptors all stem from an adult woman who had mild COVID-19 (a few samples of this study predate the infection). Cell type and time point are not known.

The chain has TRBV9 and TRBJ2-7; D ambiguous. The V end was cut by 6 bases, the J end by 2 bases, with 15 bases between. Germline CDR1 SGDLS, CDR2 YYNGEE. The CDR3 loop spans 14 amino acids. CDR3 coding DNA: TGTGCCAGCACCCCTCGCGCAGGACCCTACGAGCAGTACTTC. It is translated as CASTPRAGPYEQYF.

V is TRBV6-1 and J is TRBJ1-2; a weak D match, TRBD1 (5 bases). CDR1 MNHNS and CDR2 SASEGT come from the germline V gene. The V gene lost 6 bases and the J gene lost 9 bases, with 17 bases spanning the gap. The CDR3 totals 13 residues. CDR3 amino acids: CASRDRDERRYTF. The CDR3 DNA reads TGTGCCAGCAGAGACCGGGACGAAAGGCGCTACACCTTC.

The chain links TRBV4-2 to TRBJ2-5; 10 bases are a match to TRBD2. Trimming at V came to 0 bases and at J to 3 bases, leaving 10 bases not matched to a gene. Per germline, CDR1 LGHNA and CDR2 YNFKEQ. CDR3 length equals 18 residues. Here the CDR3 reads CASSQDQIAGGIEETQYF. CDR3 sequence (DNA): TGTGCCAGCAGCCAAGATCAGATAGCGGGGGGTATCGAAGAGACCCAGTACTTC.